A single sample gave rise to the 30 T cell receptor beta chains below, sequenced in a study of PD-1 blockade in classical Hodgkin lymphoma. Brentuximab vedotin exposure varied among the patients, all of whom had relapsed after autologous stem cell transplantation. The assay was immunoSEQ multiplex PCR, and TCRdb's table has in-frame clones only and misses some. This sample has 120,000 to 150,000 clones, with less than 80% found just once. This sample comprised peripheral blood mononuclear cells (PBMCs), obtained before the second cycle of nivolumab. These receptors all stem from a human donor with classical Hodgkin lymphoma.

V gene TRBV5-8 combines with J gene TRBJ2-5; D gene ambiguous. V shed 0 bases and J shed 5 bases, with 8 bases lying between them. CDR3 length equals 13 residues. The germline V gene has CDR1 SGHTS and CDR2 YDEGEE. CDR3 amino acids: CASSLAVLETQYF. CDR3 nucleotides: TGTGCCAGCAGCTTGGCCGTTTTGGAGACCCAGTACTTC. Together with reference TRBV5-8 and TRBJ2-5, the CDR3 gives the full variable domain: EAGVTQSPTHLIKTRGQQATLRCSPISGHTSVYWYQQALGLGLQFLLWYDEGEERNRGNFPPRFSGRQFPNYSSELNVNALELEDSALYLCASSLAVLETQYFGPGTRLLVL.

This clone came up once. The genes are TRBV9 and TRBJ2-1; possibly TRBD1 for D (6 bases). Per germline, CDR1 SGDLS and CDR2 YYNGEE. The CDR3 contains 14 residues. V lost 4 bases and J lost 8, with 16 bases in between. CDR3 nucleotide sequence: TGTGCCAGCAGCCCCACACACAGGGTCGATGAGCAGTTCTTC. Translating gives CASSPTHRVDEQFF.

J is TRBJ1-4 and V is TRBV6-1; D might be TRBD1 (5 bases). The CDR3 loop spans 15 amino acids. The germline gives CDR1 MNHNS, CDR2 SASEGT. The V end lost 5 bases, the J end lost 0 bases, and 10 bases lay between the germline ends. In nucleotides, the CDR3 is TGTGCCAGCAGTATCCAGACAGCAACTAATGAAAAACTGTTTTTT. This gives the protein CASSIQTATNEKLFF.

The chain couples TRBV10-2 to TRBJ1-1; perhaps TRBD1 as D (5 bases). This CDR3 is 16 amino acids long. Per the germline V gene, CDR1 is WSHSY and CDR2 is SAAADI. Trimming removed 0 bases from V and 2 bases from J, with 13 bases in between. CDR3 amino acids: CASSESGVGVNTEAFF. The CDR3 DNA is TGCGCCAGCAGTGAGTCAGGTGTAGGGGTTAACACTGAAGCTTTCTTT.

Turning to this clone: Other DNA sequences in the sample encode the same CDR3. The V gene is TRBV27, the J gene TRBJ2-1; 7 bases agree with TRBD2. There are 15 residues in the CDR3. Germline V lookup: CDR1 MNHEY, CDR2 SMNVEV (reference sequence). The V segment lost 1 base and the J segment 2 bases; nucleotides outside the gene matches: 2. As DNA, the CDR3 is TGTGCCAGCAGTTTATGGCTAGCGGCCTACAATGAGCAGTTCTTC. Translation gives CASSLWLAAYNEQFF.

The V call is TRBV5-6, the J call TRBJ2-3; D tentatively reads TRBD1 or TRBD2 (6 bases each). Trimming took 0 bases from V and 0 from J, leaving 14 bases between them. This CDR3 has 17 residues. Germline V gives CDR1 SGHDT, CDR2 YYEEEE. The DNA for the CDR3 is TGTGCCAGCAGCTTGGTTCCGGGGGCCTTGAGCACAGATACGCAGTATTTT. Protein product: CASSLVPGALSTDTQYF.

V usage is TRBV5-1 and J usage is TRBJ2-5, with 8 bases aligning to TRBD1. The CDR3 totals 14 residues. The trim removed 4 bases at V and 3 bases at J, leaving 5 bases unmatched. Germline V gives CDR1 SGHRS, CDR2 YFSETQ. CDR3 sequence (DNA): TGCGCCAGCAGCCAAAACAGGGGGGAAGAGACCCAGTACTTC. Translated: CASSQNRGEETQYF.

The chain uses TRBV7-9 and TRBJ2-2; the D call may be TRBD1 or TRBD2 (5 bases each). The CDR3 sequence is 16 residues long. V lost 7 bases to trimming and J lost 0 bases, with 15 bases between them. Germline CDR1 is SEHNR and CDR2 is FQNEAQ (reference sequence). The CDR3 reads CASTSRLGPNTGELFF. CDR3 DNA: TGTGCCAGCACCTCCCGGTTGGGACCGAACACCGGGGAGCTGTTTTTT. The full variable domain, completed using reference TRBV7-9 and TRBJ2-2, is DTGVSQNPRHKITKRGQNVTFRCDPISEHNRLYWYRQTLGQGPEFLTYFQNEAQLEKSRLLSDRFSAERPKGSFSTLEIQRTEQGDSAMYLCASTSRLGPNTGELFFGEGSRLTVL.

This chain uses TRBV19 with TRBJ1-1; D uncertain. Trimming shortened V by 5 bases and J by 5 bases, and 12 bases separated the two germline ends. From germline, CDR1 is LNHDA and CDR2 SQIVND (reference sequence). The CDR3 contains 13 residues. The CDR3 DNA reads as TGTGCCAGTAGTGAGGGATTAGGGACTGAAGCTTTCTTT. It specifies CASSEGLGTEAFF.

The chain joins TRBV5-5 to TRBJ1-2; TRBD1 agrees at 7 bases. The V and J ends lost 2 bases and 6 bases, in that order; junction bases with no gene match: 4. This CDR3 region has 13 residues. From germline, CDR1 is SGHKS and CDR2 YYEKEE (reference sequence). CDR3 amino acids: CASSFRTGDGYTF. The DNA of the CDR3 is TGTGCCAGCAGCTTCCGGACAGGCGATGGCTACACCTTC.

Only one count was recorded for this clone. The V and J genes are TRBV6-6 and TRBJ1-1; 8 positions agree with TRBD1. The CDR3 is 14 residues long. Germline-derived CDR1 and CDR2 are MNHNY and SVGAGI (reference sequence). The trim removed 8 bases at V and 3 bases at J, leaving 8 bases unmatched. This CDR3 is CASVDRAIDTEAFF. The CDR3 region has the DNA TGTGCCAGCGTGGACAGGGCTATCGACACTGAAGCTTTCTTT.

The rearrangement uses TRBV2 and TRBJ1-5; D is perhaps TRBD1 (6 bases). Germline V gene sequence: CDR1 SNHLY, CDR2 FYNNEI. V lost 6 bases and J 0 bases, leaving 18 bases between the germline ends. The length of the CDR3 is 17 residues. CDR3 loop: CASRSLRDIYSNQPQHF. Written as DNA, the CDR3 is TGTGCCAGCAGGTCCCTCCGGGACATTTATAGCAATCAGCCCCAGCATTTT.

The chain's CDR3 is CASGLVVMAGQILYEQYF. CDR3 bases: TGTGCTAGTGGTTTAGTAGTCATGGCGGGACAGATCTTGTACGAGCAGTACTTC. The chain uses TRBV12-5 and TRBJ2-7, with a weak D call TRBD1 (7 bases). This CDR3 is built from 18 residues. Trimming took off 3 bases at V and 4 bases at J, with 25 bases between the two ends. Germline V CDR1 and CDR2: LGHNT, FRNRAP. The full variable domain, rest sourced from reference TRBV12-5 and TRBJ2-7, is DARVTQTPRHKVTEMGQEVTMRCQPILGHNTVFWYRQTMMQGLELLAYFRNRAPLDDSGMPKDRFSAEMPDATLATLKIQPSEPRDSAVYFCASGLVVMAGQILYEQYFGPGTRLTVT.

The rearrangement joins TRBV10-3 to TRBJ2-4; D possibly matches TRBD1 or TRBD2 (5 bases each). Germline values: CDR1 ENHRY, CDR2 SYGVKD. V was clipped by 8 bases and J by 0 bases, with 17 bases between them. The CDR3 covers 16 residues. For the CDR3, the DNA is TGTGCCATCCGCCGGGACGACGGACTAGCCAAAAACATTCAGTACTTC. Translating it yields CAIRRDDGLAKNIQYF.

J is TRBJ2-2 and V is TRBV5-1; TRBD2 aligns across 7 bases. The germline V gene encodes CDR1 SGHRS and CDR2 YFSETQ. The CDR3 loop spans 14 amino acids. After removal of 1 base from V and 7 bases from J, the junction contained 4 bases not matched to a gene. CDR3 sequence reads: CASSLSGMSGELFF. In nucleotides, the CDR3 is TGCGCCAGCAGCTTGAGCGGGATGAGCGGGGAGCTGTTTTTT.

The chain recombines TRBV7-8 with TRBJ2-3; 9 bases are a match to TRBD1. J was trimmed by 6 bases and V by 4 bases; bases with no gene match: 8. CDR1 is SGHVS, CDR2 FQNEAQ, per germline. The CDR3 has 15 amino acids. CDR3 coding DNA: TGTGCCAGCAGCTCTAACAGGGGGCGAGGGGATACGCAGTATTTT. It translates to CASSSNRGRGDTQYF.

The chain combines TRBV6-5 with TRBJ1-5, with D unresolved. Germline values: CDR1 MNHEY, CDR2 SVGAGI. V shed 5 bases and J shed 6 bases, with 17 bases lying between them. The CDR3 is 15 amino acids. CDR3 in amino acids: CASSLDRARSQPQHF. The CDR3 coding sequence is TGTGCCAGCAGTCTGGACCGGGCCCGGAGTCAGCCCCAGCATTTT.

The chain links TRBV7-2 to TRBJ2-5, with no clear D. Germline V CDR1 and CDR2: SGHTA, FQGNSA. Trimming removed 3 bases at V and 1 base at J, with 6 bases between. CDR3 length: 13 residues. The CDR3 spells CASSLTIQETQYF. DNA of the CDR3: TGTGCCAGCAGCTTGACAATCCAAGAGACCCAGTACTTC.

This chain connects TRBV27 to TRBJ1-1; D is possibly TRBD1 (5 bases). Per the germline V gene, CDR1 is MNHEY and CDR2 is SMNVEV (reference sequence). This CDR3 spans 15 amino acids. V was cut by 4 bases and J by 0 bases, with 12 bases left in between. CDR3 coding DNA: TGTGCCAGCAGTTACGGGGGGGGAGTGAACACTGAAGCTTTCTTT. This sequence encodes CASSYGGGVNTEAFF.

The chain recombines TRBV2 with TRBJ2-1; TRBD1 is a possible D gene (7 bases). The CDR3 totals 17 residues. V was shortened by 6 bases and J by 8 bases, with 26 bases between the two germline ends. The germline gives CDR1 SNHLY, CDR2 FYNNEI. DNA for the CDR3: TGTGCCAGCAGGGAGACAGGGTGGGTAGCGGTTAGCGATGAGCAGTTCTTC. Translated, it gives CASRETGWVAVSDEQFF.

This clone was recorded at least ten times. This chain uses TRBV18 with TRBJ2-7; 7 positions agree with TRBD2. Germline V lookup: CDR1 KGHSH, CDR2 LQKENI. The J segment lost 4 bases and the V segment lost 4 bases, leaving 13 bases of the junction unmatched. CDR3 length equals 16 residues. CDR3 nucleotide sequence: TGTGCCAGCTCACTTGGAGTGAGCGGGAACGCATACGAGCAGTACTTC. It specifies CASSLGVSGNAYEQYF.

The rearrangement links TRBV6-1 to TRBJ1-5; 9 bases line up with TRBD1. The CDR3 is made up of 16 amino acids. Unmatched junction bases numbered 6, after V lost 4 bases and J lost 2 bases. From germline, CDR1 is MNHNS and CDR2 SASEGT. CDR3 residues: CASSVVQGAGNQPQHF. The CDR3 region has the DNA TGTGCCAGCAGTGTCGTACAGGGGGCAGGCAATCAGCCCCAGCATTTT.

J is TRBJ1-5 and V is TRBV2, with 7 bases identical to TRBD1. This CDR3 comprises 13 residues. Germline loops: CDR1 SNHLY, CDR2 FYNNEI. The trim removed 8 bases at V and 2 bases at J, leaving 3 bases unmatched. CDR3 amino acids: CASVDRGNQPQHF. CDR3 nucleotide sequence: TGTGCCAGCGTCGACAGGGGCAATCAGCCCCAGCATTTT.

V usage is TRBV18 and J usage is TRBJ1-1; TRBD1 agrees at 8 bases. From germline, CDR1 is KGHSH and CDR2 LQKENI. The trim removed 2 bases at V and 0 bases at J, leaving 11 bases unmatched. This CDR3 has 18 amino acids. CDR3 sequence: CASSPVAGGAKMNTEAFF. The CDR3 DNA follows: TGTGCCAGCTCACCAGTGGCAGGGGGCGCGAAGATGAACACTGAAGCTTTCTTT.

This clone was found many times. The CDR3 loop reads CASSDPGGVGPVYGYTF. CDR3 coding DNA: TGTGCCAGCAGTGACCCAGGGGGCGTCGGGCCCGTTTATGGCTACACCTTC. The chain carries TRBV2 and TRBJ1-2, with TRBD1 matching 8 bases. Germline CDR1 reads SNHLY; CDR2 reads FYNNEI. V was clipped by 3 bases and J by 5 bases; unmatched bases: 14. The CDR3 is made up of 17 amino acids.

This chain joins TRBV19 and TRBJ2-3, with 11 bases lining up with TRBD2. With 6 bases clipped from V and 2 bases from J, the junction kept 4 bases outside the gene matches. In germline, CDR1 is LNHDA, CDR2 SQIVND (reference sequence). There are 15 residues in the CDR3. The CDR3 sequence: CASSSSGGPTDTQYF. CDR3 nucleotide sequence: TGTGCCAGTAGCTCTAGCGGGGGGCCCACAGATACGCAGTATTTT.

A note on this clone: The junction and the germline gene differ at one end; a read error may be behind it. The rearrangement uses TRBV5-6 and TRBJ2-1, with a tentative D call TRBD1 (6 bases). The CDR3 extends over 17 amino acids. Germline V gene data show CDR1 as SGHDT and CDR2 as YYEEEE. The CDR3 spells CASSFSPNRVWYSEQFF. CDR3 DNA: TGTGCCAGCAGCTTCAGCCCCAACAGGGTGTGGTACAGTGAGCAGTTCTTC.

V gene TRBV14 combines with J gene TRBJ2-2; D is perhaps TRBD2 (5 bases). Per the germline V gene, CDR1 is SGHDN and CDR2 is FVKESK. This CDR3 is 13 amino acids long. V shed 4 bases and J shed 6 bases, with 9 bases lying between them. The CDR3, as DNA: TGTGCCAGCAGCCCCTCGGAGGCCGGGGAGCTGTTTTTT. This translates into CASSPSEAGELFF.

This clone has a handful of counts. The chain carries TRBV10-3 and TRBJ1-2; 9 nucleotides match TRBD1. The CDR3 length is 13 residues. Losses at the gene ends were 2 bases for V and 6 bases for J; bases not matched to a gene: 1. Germline V gene sequence: CDR1 ENHRY, CDR2 SYGVKD. DNA for the CDR3: TGTGCCATCAGTGAGAGACAGGGGGATGGCTACACCTTC. Residues: CAISERQGDGYTF.

This clone was recorded once. The chain joins TRBV6-1 to TRBJ1-5; D gene unclear. Germline V gene data show CDR1 as MNHNS and CDR2 as SASEGT. The CDR3 loop spans 14 amino acids. Trimming took 8 bases from V and 3 from J, leaving 14 bases between them. The CDR3 here is CASARLSPNQPQHF. The CDR3 DNA is TGTGCCAGCGCGAGGCTTTCGCCCAATCAGCCCCAGCATTTT.